These 23 T cell receptor beta chains were sequenced from one sample in a study of blood T cell repertoires in COVID-19. Generated by immunoSEQ multiplex PCR, the TCRdb table keeps only in-frame clones and is missing some. The sample lists around 180,000 clones; 70% to 90% were seen once. The sample was peripheral blood. These receptors all stem from a man aged 55 to 70 with acute or convalescent COVID-19.

CDR3: CASSFKYHSLSSYNEQFF. In DNA form, the CDR3 reads TGTGCCAGCAGTTTTAAATACCACTCATTGAGCTCCTACAATGAGCAGTTCTTC. This rearrangement joins TRBV27 to TRBJ2-1; D uncertain. Germline CDR1 and CDR2: MNHEY and SMNVEV (reference sequence). V lost 3 bases to trimming and J lost 0 bases, with 18 bases between them. The CDR3 sequence is 18 residues long.

This chain joins TRBV12-5 and TRBJ1-2; unclear D gene. Germline V gene lookup returns CDR1 LGHNT and CDR2 FRNRAP. V lost 8 bases to trimming and J lost 5 bases, with 9 bases between them. The CDR3 is 11 residues long. The DNA of the CDR3 is TGTGCTAGTAGTATCGGGTATGGCTACACCTTC. As protein: CASSIGYGYTF.

This clone was counted ten times or more. The chain links TRBV28 to TRBJ2-1; 8 bases are a match to TRBD2. Losses at the gene ends were 10 bases for V and 9 bases for J; bases not matched to a gene: 14. The CDR3 is made up of 14 amino acids. Germline lookup yields CDR1 MDHEN and CDR2 SYDVKM. The CDR3 DNA reads TGTGCCACCTCCAGCGGGAGTTTTATGCGTGAGCAGTTCTTC. As protein: CATSSGSFMREQFF. The full variable domain, its missing parts supplied by reference TRBV28 and TRBJ2-1, is DVKVTQSSRYLVKRTGEKVFLECVQDMDHENMFWYRQDPGLGLRLIYFSYDVKMKEKGDIPEGYSVSREKKERFSLILESASTNQTSMYLCATSSGSFMREQFFGPGTRLTVL.

In its sample, this clone was seen a few times. The chain combines TRBV5-1 with TRBJ2-5, with 10 bases matching TRBD1. Germline V lookup: CDR1 SGHRS, CDR2 YFSETQ. Unmatched junction bases numbered 8, after V lost 4 bases and J lost 5 bases. The CDR3 covers 15 residues. This chain's CDR3 is CASSLGQGTGETQYF. DNA for the CDR3: TGCGCCAGCAGCCTGGGACAGGGGACAGGGGAGACCCAGTACTTC.

The table lists this clone with a few counts. The chain uses TRBV28 and TRBJ1-4; D perhaps matches TRBD1 (6 bases). Trimming stripped 6 bases from V and 3 bases from J, with 14 bases between. The CDR3 consists of 15 residues. Germline V CDR1 and CDR2: MDHEN, SYDVKM. Here the CDR3 reads CASRASGQPNEKLFF. The CDR3 nucleotides read TGTGCCAGCAGGGCCTCGGGACAACCTAATGAAAAACTGTTTTTT.

The V call is TRBV24-1, the J call TRBJ2-1, with 7 positions matching TRBD1. Looked up from germline, CDR1 is KGHDR and CDR2 is SFDVKD. The CDR3 sequence is 16 residues long. J lost 3 bases, V lost 6 bases, and 10 bases had no gene match. CDR3 coding DNA: TGTGCCACCAGTCCACGTACAGGGGCCTACTACAATGAGCAGTTCTTC. This translates into CATSPRTGAYYNEQFF.

V and J are TRBV2 and TRBJ2-1; 8 nucleotides agree with TRBD1. Trimming took 4 bases from V and 10 from J; bases not matched to a gene: 15. Germline assignment: CDR1 SNHLY and CDR2 FYNNEI. The CDR3 totals 16 residues. CDR3 bases: TGTGCCAGCAGTGCAATACTGGGACAGGCTCGCCGGGAGCAGTTCTTC. Amino acid sequence: CASSAILGQARREQFF.

This clone was observed once. The chain uses TRBV6-5 and TRBJ1-5, with 8 bases lining up with TRBD1. The CDR3 is 14 amino acids. V lost 5 bases to trimming and J lost 7 bases; unmatched junction nucleotides: 7. Germline V gives CDR1 MNHEY, CDR2 SVGAGI. CDR3 amino acids: CASSNQGARQPQHF. The CDR3 DNA sequence: TGTGCCAGCAGTAATCAGGGGGCAAGGCAGCCCCAGCATTTT.

This clone was found once. The chain uses TRBV9 and TRBJ2-5, with TRBD1 matching over 7 bases. Germline loops: CDR1 SGDLS, CDR2 YYNGEE. The CDR3 has 15 residues. V was pared by 3 bases and J by 5 bases, with 10 bases of the junction left unmatched. The CDR3 sequence is CASSATGAWDETQYF. The CDR3 nucleotides read TGTGCCAGCAGCGCCACAGGGGCATGGGACGAGACCCAGTACTTC.

For the CDR3, the DNA is TGTGCCAGCATGCGGGGACAGGCTAACTATGGCTACACCTTC. Translating it yields CASMRGQANYGYTF. This chain joins TRBV2 and TRBJ1-2, with TRBD1 identical over 8 bases. The germline V gene encodes CDR1 SNHLY and CDR2 FYNNEI. The CDR3 is 14 amino acids. J was trimmed by 0 bases and V by 7 bases; bases with no gene match: 4.

The chain carries TRBV6-1 and TRBJ2-4; a weak D match, TRBD2 (6 bases). Germline CDR1 is MNHNS and CDR2 is SASEGT. V was clipped by 2 bases and J by 10 bases, with 12 bases between them. The CDR3 is made up of 13 amino acids. The CDR3 DNA reads as TGTGCCAGCAGTGAACGTAGGGAGGTAATTCAGTACTTC. This sequence encodes CASSERREVIQYF.

This chain connects TRBV7-9 to TRBJ1-1, with a weak D call TRBD1 (6 bases). The CDR3 covers 12 residues. The V end was cut by 5 bases, the J end by 7 bases, with 11 bases between. The V gene's germline CDR1 is SEHNR and CDR2 FQNEAQ (reference sequence). The CDR3 here is CASSPTGIEAFF. The CDR3, as DNA: TGTGCCAGCAGCCCTACAGGGATTGAAGCTTTCTTT.

The J gene is TRBJ2-1, the V gene TRBV7-2; 7 nucleotides align to TRBD2. The V gene's germline CDR1 is SGHTA and CDR2 FQGNSA. V lost 1 base, J lost 9 bases, and 15 bases stayed unmatched. The length of the CDR3 is 17 residues. The CDR3 coding sequence is TGTGCCAGCAGCTTAGTCTGGGCTAGCGGTAATACGGGTGAGCAGTTCTTC. Translating gives CASSLVWASGNTGEQFF.

The chain's CDR3 is CASSLEFAYQETQYF. CDR3 in DNA: TGTGCCAGCAGCCTGGAGTTCGCGTACCAAGAGACCCAGTACTTC. The rearrangement joins TRBV5-5 to TRBJ2-5; D gene uncertain. With 4 bases removed from V and 0 bases from J, the gap between germline ends came to 13 bases. The CDR3 runs 15 residues. Germline V gives CDR1 SGHKS, CDR2 YYEKEE (reference sequence).

This sequence joins TRBV28 and TRBJ2-2, with D tentatively TRBD2 (5 bases). Trimming took off 7 bases at V and 6 bases at J, with 12 bases between the two ends. The CDR3 extends over 13 amino acids. In germline, CDR1 is MDHEN, CDR2 SYDVKM. The CDR3 region has the DNA TGTGCCAGCATCAGAGGGTTGGCCGGGGAGCTGTTTTTT. It is translated as CASIRGLAGELFF. Supplemented by reference TRBV28 and TRBJ2-2, the full variable domain reads DVKVTQSSRYLVKRTGEKVFLECVQDMDHENMFWYRQDPGLGLRLIYFSYDVKMKEKGDIPEGYSVSREKKERFSLILESASTNQTSMYLCASIRGLAGELFFGEGSRLTVL.

The chain is built from TRBV27 and TRBJ2-7, with 7 bases identical to TRBD1. In germline, CDR1 is MNHEY, CDR2 SMNVEV (reference sequence). The CDR3 totals 14 residues. V trimming: 4 bases; J trimming: 3 bases; junction bases outside the gene matches: 6. CDR3 loop: CASSWDSRSYEQYF. As DNA, the CDR3 is TGTGCCAGCAGTTGGGACAGCCGAAGCTACGAGCAGTACTTC.

The chain joins TRBV7-2 to TRBJ1-3; D ambiguous. Trimming cost V 5 bases and J 2 bases, with 13 bases left between them. The CDR3 sequence is 15 residues long. Germline loops: CDR1 SGHTA, CDR2 FQGNSA. DNA of the CDR3: TGTGCCAGCAGCCTCAATGGGAGGGCTGGAAACACCATATATTTT. This gives the protein CASSLNGRAGNTIYF. Combining the CDR3 with reference TRBV7-2 and TRBJ1-3 gives the whole variable domain GAGVSQSPSNKVTEKGKDVELRCDPISGHTALYWYRQSLGQGLEFLIYFQGNSAPDKSGLPSDRFSAERTGGSVSTLTIQRTQQEDSAVYLCASSLNGRAGNTIYFGEGSWLTVV.

The chain employs TRBV5-1 and TRBJ1-2; 9 bases map to TRBD1. V shed 2 bases and J 7 bases; nucleotides not matched to a gene: 6. The germline V gene encodes CDR1 SGHRS and CDR2 YFSETQ. This CDR3 comprises 14 residues. The CDR3 DNA follows: TGCGCCAGCAGCTTAGGACAGGGGAGTGGTGGCTACACCTTC. Translating gives CASSLGQGSGGYTF. The complete variable domain, with remaining parts taken from reference TRBV5-1 and TRBJ1-2, reads KAGVTQTPRYLIKTRGQQVTLSCSPISGHRSVSWYQQTPGQGLQFLFEYFSETQRNKGNFPGRFSGRQFSNSRSEMNVSTLELGDSALYLCASSLGQGSGGYTFGSGTRLTVV.

This chain joins TRBV29-1 and TRBJ2-7; 7 bases line up with TRBD1. This CDR3 region has 15 residues. Trimming cost V 6 bases and J 0 bases; bases outside gene matches: 11. The germline V gene has CDR1 SQVTM and CDR2 ANQGSEA. The CDR3 nucleotides are TGCAGCGTAACCCTCCGGGACAGACCCTCCTACGAGCAGTACTTC. As protein: CSVTLRDRPSYEQYF.

This clone came up once. The chain recombines TRBV19 with TRBJ1-5; tentatively, D is TRBD1 (6 bases). Germline CDR1 LNHDA, CDR2 SQIVND (reference sequence). The germline V and J ends were trimmed by 8 bases and 2 bases, with 16 bases remaining between them. This CDR3 has 15 amino acids. CDR3 loop: CASFSQGQGNQPQHF. The CDR3 DNA sequence: TGTGCCAGTTTTTCGCAGGGGCAGGGCAATCAGCCCCAGCATTTT. Complete variable domain (other parts from reference TRBV19 and TRBJ1-5): DGGITQSPKYLFRKEGQNVTLSCEQNLNHDAMYWYRQDPGQGLRLIYYSQIVNDFQKGDIAEGYSVSREKKESFPLTVTSAQKNPTAFYLCASFSQGQGNQPQHFGDGTRLSIL.

The J gene is TRBJ2-3, the V gene TRBV7-6; 11 nucleotides align to TRBD2. Germline V lookup: CDR1 SGHVS, CDR2 FNYEAQ. V shed 5 bases, J shed 2 bases, and the junction held 6 bases outside the gene matches. This CDR3 has 16 amino acids. Written as DNA, the CDR3 is TGTGCCAGCAGCGCAGGACTAGCGGGCCCCACAGATACGCAGTATTTT. Its translation: CASSAGLAGPTDTQYF. Full variable domain (rest looked up from reference TRBV7-6 and TRBJ2-3): GAGVSQSPRYKVTKRGQDVALRCDPISGHVSLYWYRQALGQGPEFLTYFNYEAQQDKSGLPNDRFSAERPEGSISTLTIQRTEQRDSAMYRCASSAGLAGPTDTQYFGPGTRLTVL.

This chain joins TRBV19 and TRBJ1-2; 9 nucleotides align to TRBD1. Germline CDR1 and CDR2: LNHDA and SQIVND (reference sequence). Unmatched junction bases numbered 12, after V lost 6 bases and J lost 4 bases. The CDR3 length is 16 residues. The CDR3 region is CASRMNTGGRAYGYTF. CDR3 DNA sequence: TGTGCCAGTAGGATGAACACAGGGGGCCGAGCCTATGGCTACACCTTC.

This sequence joins TRBV5-8 and TRBJ2-1; D is perhaps TRBD2 (5 bases). The CDR3 runs to 15 residues. Germline V gives CDR1 SGHTS, CDR2 YDEGEE. The V end lost 4 bases, the J end lost 2 bases, and 13 bases lay between the germline ends. The CDR3 loop reads CASSLGAIPYNEQFF. The CDR3 nucleotides read TGTGCCAGCAGCCTGGGAGCAATCCCCTACAATGAGCAGTTCTTC.